The source of this TCR beta chain is a study of T cell responses to AZD1222 COVID-19 vaccine. As regards this clone: Its matching antigen is unknown.

Germline V CDR1 and CDR2: LGHDT, YNNKEL (reference sequence). The CDR3 is 13 amino acids. Trimming removed 2 bases at V and 1 base at J, with 5 bases between. TCRdb's table, derived via immunoSEQ multiplex PCR, lists solely in-frame clones and lacks some. Here the sample spans about 75,000 clones, approximately 90% being singletons. Whole-study findings and limits: Spike-specific TCRs gained breadth and depth after people received two AZD1222 doses. Close to half of spike-specific TCRs reportedly recognize unmutated variant regions. White British ancestry dominated among donors, who included more females, and clonal diversity was possibly underestimated. Regions 160-218 and 743-854 held dominance among vaccine-associated CD4 TCRs, which spanned spike.

The chain joins TRBV3-1 (or the pseudogene TRBV3-2) to TRBJ1-1; the D is unclear. The sequence came from an adult who received the MenACWY meningococcal vaccine as a control. The specimen comprised peripheral blood, sampled 28 days after the second dose of the MenACWY control vaccine. CDR3: CASSQFRNTEAFF. The DNA for the CDR3 is TGTGCCAGCAGCCAATTTCGGAACACTGAAGCTTTCTTT.